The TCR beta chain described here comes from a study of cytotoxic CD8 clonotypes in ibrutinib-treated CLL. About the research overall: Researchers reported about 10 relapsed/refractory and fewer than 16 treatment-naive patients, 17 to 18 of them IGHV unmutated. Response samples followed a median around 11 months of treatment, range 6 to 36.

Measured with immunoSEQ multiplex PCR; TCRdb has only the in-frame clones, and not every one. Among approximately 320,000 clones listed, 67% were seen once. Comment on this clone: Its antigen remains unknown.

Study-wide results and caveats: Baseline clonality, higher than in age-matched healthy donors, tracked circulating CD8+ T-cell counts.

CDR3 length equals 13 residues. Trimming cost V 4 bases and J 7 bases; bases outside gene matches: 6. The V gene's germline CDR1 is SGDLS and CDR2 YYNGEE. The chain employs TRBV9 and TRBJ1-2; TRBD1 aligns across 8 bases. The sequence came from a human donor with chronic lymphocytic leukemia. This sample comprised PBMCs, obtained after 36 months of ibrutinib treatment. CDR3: CASSLGQDFGYTF. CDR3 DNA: TGTGCCAGCAGCCTGGGACAGGATTTTGGCTACACCTTC.